The 8 T cell receptor beta chains below come from one sample, sequenced in a study of tumor and adjacent non-tumor tissue in lung cancer (dated by TCRdb to about 2018). The library was prepared using multiplex PCR. The sequencer was an Illumina HiSeq 2500. TCRbeta libraries were constructed through three rounds of nested PCR with primers (Table S4) according to protocols modified from ARM-PCR. In-frame beta chains were kept once TCRdb had trimmed the public reads at Q25 with fastp and called clones with MiXCR. Here each entry gathers all rows of one CDR3 protein and keeps the most common genes and DNA. For this sample there are 130,000 or so distinct CDR3 sequences; 66% appear just once. Of the sample, more than 10% falls within the top ten clones. RNA was isolated from bulk, unsorted tissue, and RNA quality was assessed with a NanoDrop ND-1000 and an Agilent 2100. The sample taken for sequencing was lung tumor tissue. These receptors originate from a man aged 25-45 years with non-small cell lung cancer.

As regards this clonotype: No conserved phenylalanine or tryptophan ends this CDR3, so it is likely a read error. The DNA is omitted, as the CDR3 cannot be located on it reliably, and the CDR3 follows TCRdb's listing. This chain links TRBV11-2 with TRBJ2-1; the tabulated D call, TRBD2, remains unverified against the DNA. The CDR3 totals 18 residues, both ends included. Germline V gene sequence: CDR1 SGHAT, CDR2 FQNNGV. The CDR3 spells CASSLLPPAAGGGGEEFI.

A remark on this clonotype: The conserved final phenylalanine or tryptophan is absent from the CDR3, which likely points to a read error. CDR3 coding DNA: TGCGCCAGCAGTGAGAGGGTTGAAAAACTGTTTCTT. Amino acids: CASSERVEKLFL. This chain connects TRBV10-2 to TRBJ1-4; no clear D gene. V lost 2 bases, J lost 7 bases, and 5 bases lay in between. CDR1 WSHSY and CDR2 SAAADI come from the germline V gene. This CDR3 spans 12 amino acids.

This chain uses TRBV5-1 with TRBJ2-4; D not certain. This CDR3 has 15 residues. The V and J ends lost 7 bases and 1 base respectively, with 15 bases between them. Germline CDR1 is SGHRS and CDR2 is YFSETQ. The CDR3 is CASRTARRAKNIQYF. CDR3 nucleotides: TGCGCCAGCCGGACGGCCCGCCGCGCCAAAAACATTCAGTACTTC.

Worth noting for this clonotype: This clone may be a read error of a much larger clone one base away. This chain connects TRBV12-3 or TRBV12-4 to TRBJ2-6, with D unclear. The CDR3 runs 12 residues. CDR3 sequence (DNA): TGTTCCACCTCATCTGGGGCCAACGTCCTGACTTTC. This encodes CSTSSGANVLTF.

Points on this clonotype: A read error may explain this, as a much larger clone is one base away. V gene TRBV12-3 or TRBV12-4 combines with J gene TRBJ2-1; D remains ambiguous. The V and J ends lost 9 bases and 6 bases respectively, with 15 bases between them. This CDR3 is built from 13 residues. The CDR3 here is CARSALLGNEQFF. DNA of the CDR3: TGTGCCAGGAGCGCCCTATTGGGCAATGAGCAGTTCTTC.

This rearrangement joins TRBV19 to TRBJ1-1; D gene uncertain. This CDR3 spans 12 amino acids. The germline V gene encodes CDR1 LNHDA and CDR2 SQIVND (reference sequence). The ends were cut back, 3 bases at V and 7 bases at J, with 9 bases in the middle. The CDR3 loop reads CASSIYSVEAFF. CDR3 nucleotides: TGTGCCAGTAGTATCTACAGCGTTGAAGCTTTCTTT.

Comment on this clonotype: The junction differs from germline at one of its ends, possibly a read error. The J gene is TRBJ2-3, the V gene TRBV6-2 or TRBV6-3; 13 nucleotides line up with TRBD2. The CDR3 extends over 17 amino acids. Germline-derived CDR1 and CDR2 are MNHEY and SVGEGT. CDR3 amino acids: CAGSPGLAGTRTDTHYF. CDR3 coding DNA: TGTGCCGGCAGTCCGGGACTAGCGGGGACTCGCACAGATACGCACTATTTT.

About this clonotype itself: A much larger clone sits a single nucleotide away, making a read error possible. The CDR3 loop is CVSSDRDGGSQYF. Here the CDR3 DNA reads TGTGTCAGCAGCGACCGGGACGGCGGCTCCCAGTACTTC. The V gene is TRBV11-3, the J gene TRBJ2-5; D tentatively reads TRBD1 or TRBD2 (5 bases each). CDR1 is SGHNT and CDR2 is YENEEA in the germline V gene. The CDR3 is 13 residues long. The full variable domain, with the rest looked up from reference TRBV11-3 and TRBJ2-5, is EAGVVQSPRYKIIEKKQPVAFWCNPISGHNTLYWYLQNLGQGPELLIRYENEEAVDDSQLPKDRFSAERLKGVDSTLKIQPAELGDSAVYLCVSSDRDGGSQYFGPGTRLLVL.